This record concerns one T cell receptor beta chain sequence. The antigen is not known. The junction had 13 bases not matched to a gene; V was cut back by 4 bases and J by 10 bases. The germline CDR1 and CDR2 sequences are SQVTM and ANQGSEA. There are 15 residues in the CDR3. The record originates from a study of response to subunit inactivated influenza vaccine. Study results and caveats: There was a suggestion from the authors that each seasonal influenza vaccination recruits few new T cells.

TCRdb reprocessed the RT-PCR reads with MiXCR, giving one entry per CDR3 protein. This sample yields about 830,000 distinct CDR3 sequences, of which about 18% are seen a single time; 9.5% to 13% belongs to the top ten. This rearrangement joins TRBV29-1 to TRBJ2-1, with 10 nucleotides matching TRBD1. The sequences come from PBMCs from blood, collected around 5 days after vaccination. The source is a man aged 45-65 years who received an inactivated influenza vaccine. The CDR3 here is CSVAYGTGVTLEQFF. Written as DNA, the CDR3 is TGCAGCGTTGCTTACGGGACAGGGGTCACCCTAGAGCAGTTCTTC.